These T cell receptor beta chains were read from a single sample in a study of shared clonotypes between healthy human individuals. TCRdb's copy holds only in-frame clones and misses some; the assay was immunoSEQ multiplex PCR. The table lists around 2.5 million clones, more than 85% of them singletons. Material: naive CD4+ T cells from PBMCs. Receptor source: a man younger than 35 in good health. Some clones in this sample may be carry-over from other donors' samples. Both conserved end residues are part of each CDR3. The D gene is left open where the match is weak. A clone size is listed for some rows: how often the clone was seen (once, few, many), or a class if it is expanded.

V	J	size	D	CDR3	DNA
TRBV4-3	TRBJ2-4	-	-	CASSQDVDSYSRIQYF	TGCGCCAGCAGCCAAGATGTGGACTCATACTCTCGCATTCAGTACTTC
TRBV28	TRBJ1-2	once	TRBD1	CASSFHGTGTNYGYTF	TGTGCCAGCAGTTTTCACGGGACAGGGACTAACTATGGCTACACCTTC
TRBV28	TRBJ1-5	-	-	CASRDTNQPQHF	TGTGCCAGCCGGGACACCAATCAGCCCCAGCATTTT
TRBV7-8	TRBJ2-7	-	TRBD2	CASSPWGGSSYEQYF	TGTGCCAGCAGCCCCTGGGGAGGGAGCTCCTACGAGCAGTACTTC
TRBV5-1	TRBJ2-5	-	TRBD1	CASSLSPGQGQETQYF	TGCGCCAGCAGCCTATCACCGGGACAGGGGCAAGAGACCCAGTACTTC
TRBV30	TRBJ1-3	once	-	CAWSVGERTALYF	TGTGCCTGGAGTGTAGGGGAAAGGACAGCATTATATTTT
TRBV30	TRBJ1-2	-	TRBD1	CAWRGDSYGYTF	TGTGCCTGGAGGGGGGACAGCTATGGCTACACCTTC
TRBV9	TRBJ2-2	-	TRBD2	CASSVGTSGSSGELFF	TGTGCCAGCAGCGTCGGGACTAGCGGGAGTAGCGGGGAGCTGTTTTTT
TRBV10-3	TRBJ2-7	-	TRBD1	CAISEPPTGYEQYF	TGTGCCATCAGTGAGCCCCCGACAGGGTATGAGCAGTACTTC
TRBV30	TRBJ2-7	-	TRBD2	CAWSTMGTSSYEQYF	TGTGCCTGGAGCACTATGGGGACTAGCTCCTACGAGCAGTACTTC
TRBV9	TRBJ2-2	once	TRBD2	CASSPLGLGREMAGELFF	TGTGCCAGCAGCCCCCTTGGGCTGGGGCGGGAGATGGCCGGGGAGCTGTTTTTT
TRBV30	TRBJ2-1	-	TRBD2	CAWRRGLAGFNEQFF	TGTGCCTGGAGAAGGGGACTAGCGGGATTTAATGAGCAGTTCTTC
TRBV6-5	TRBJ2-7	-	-	CASSVPQGYEQYF	TGTGCCAGCAGCGTACCACAGGGATACGAGCAGTACTTC
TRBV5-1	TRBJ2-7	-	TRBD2	CASSRASGSYEQYF	TGCGCCAGCAGCAGAGCTAGCGGCTCCTACGAGCAGTACTTC
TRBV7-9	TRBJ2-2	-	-	CATLPSDTGELFF	TGTGCCACCTTGCCTTCCGACACCGGGGAGCTGTTTTTT
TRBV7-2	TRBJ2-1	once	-	CASSLARQNEQFF	TGTGCCAGCAGCTTAGCAAGGCAGAATGAGCAGTTCTTC
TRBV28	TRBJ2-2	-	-	CASSLGQNTGELFF	TGTGCCAGCAGTTTAGGGCAAAACACCGGGGAGCTGTTTTTT
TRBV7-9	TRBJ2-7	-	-	CASSLESGYEQYF	TGTGCCAGCAGCTTAGAATCGGGCTACGAGCAGTACTTC
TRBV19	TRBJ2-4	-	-	CASSIGAKNIQYF	TGTGCCAGTAGTATAGGGGCCAAAAACATTCAGTACTTC
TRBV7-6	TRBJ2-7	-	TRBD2	CASSQLAGGRFAYEQYF	TGTGCCAGCAGCCAACTAGCGGGAGGCCGATTTGCCTACGAGCAGTACTTC
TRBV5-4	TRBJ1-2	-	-	CESGGGNYGYTF	TGCGAAAGCGGAGGAGGAAACTATGGCTACACCTTC
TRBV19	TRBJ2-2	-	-	CASSIIPGELFF	TGTGCCAGTAGTATAATCCCCGGGGAGCTGTTTTTT
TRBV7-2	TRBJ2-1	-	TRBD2	CASSFRLAGSYNEQFF	TGTGCCAGCAGCTTCCGACTAGCGGGATCCTACAATGAGCAGTTCTTC
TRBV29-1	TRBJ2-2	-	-	CSVAVGGHRSGELFF	TGCAGCGTTGCTGTGGGGGGACACCGGTCCGGGGAGCTGTTTTTT
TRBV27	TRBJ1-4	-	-	CASSPPGRGGEKLFF	TGTGCCAGCAGTCCTCCGGGCAGGGGCGGCGAAAAACTGTTTTTT
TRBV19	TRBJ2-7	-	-	CASSIRSDEDEQYF	TGTGCCAGTAGTATAAGGTCTGATGAGGACGAGCAGTACTTC
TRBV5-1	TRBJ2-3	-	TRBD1	CATSQGVLGTDTQYF	TGCGCCACCAGCCAGGGGGTTCTGGGCACAGATACGCAGTATTTT
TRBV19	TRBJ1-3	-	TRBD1	CASSRQGPSSGNTIYF	TGTGCCAGTAGTAGACAGGGGCCGAGCTCTGGAAACACCATATATTTT
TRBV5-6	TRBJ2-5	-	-	CASSLFIPGEETQYF	TGTGCCAGCAGCTTGTTTATCCCAGGGGAAGAGACCCAGTACTTC
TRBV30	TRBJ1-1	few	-	CACKSGLRENTEAFF	TGTGCCTGCAAATCCGGACTCCGGGAGAATACTGAAGCTTTCTTT
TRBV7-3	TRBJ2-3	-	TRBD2	CASSLDASGTPTDTQYF	TGTGCCAGCAGCTTAGACGCTAGCGGGACCCCCACAGATACGCAGTATTTT
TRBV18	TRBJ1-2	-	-	CASSPSLGGMGYGYTF	TGTGCCAGCTCACCGAGTTTGGGGGGCATGGGCTATGGCTACACCTTC
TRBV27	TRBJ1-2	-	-	CASSLVGGYGYTF	TGTGCCAGCAGTTTAGTAGGGGGCTATGGCTACACCTTC
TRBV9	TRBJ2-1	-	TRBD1	CASSAGTGGQVGRRTYNEQFF	TGTGCCAGCAGCGCCGGGACAGGGGGGCAGGTTGGGAGAAGGACCTACAATGAGCAGTTCTTC
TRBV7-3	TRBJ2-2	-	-	CASSLTAVSNTGELFF	TGTGCCAGCAGCTTAACGGCGGTCTCGAACACCGGGGAGCTGTTTTTT
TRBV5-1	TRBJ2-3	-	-	CASSDRADTQYF	TGCGCCAGCAGCGATCGGGCAGATACGCAGTATTTT
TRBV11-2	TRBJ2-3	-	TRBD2	CASSFMASGTTDTQYF	TGTGCCAGCAGCTTCATGGCTAGCGGGACTACAGATACGCAGTATTTT
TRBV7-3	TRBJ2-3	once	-	CASSPRGGVGDTQYF	TGTGCCAGCAGCCCCCGCGGTGGGGTGGGGGATACGCAGTATTTT
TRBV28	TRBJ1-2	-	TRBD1	CATRWPTGGYGYTF	TGTGCCACCCGTTGGCCGACAGGGGGCTATGGCTACACCTTC
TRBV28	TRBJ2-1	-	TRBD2	CASSPLRLAGPLSSYNEQFF	TGTGCCAGCAGTCCTCTCAGGCTAGCGGGGCCACTGAGCTCCTACAATGAGCAGTTCTTC
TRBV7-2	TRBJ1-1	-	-	CASSLVSGTEAFF	TGTGCCAGCAGCTTAGTATCCGGCACTGAAGCTTTCTTT
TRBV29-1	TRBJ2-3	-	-	CSVQRQTDTQYF	TGCAGCGTTCAAAGACAGACAGATACGCAGTATTTT
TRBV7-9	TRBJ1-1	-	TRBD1	CASGQGGYTEAFF	TGTGCCAGCGGACAGGGGGGTTACACTGAAGCTTTCTTT
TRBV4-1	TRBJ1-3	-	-	CASSPRIGNTIYF	TGCGCCAGCAGCCCTCGTATTGGAAACACCATATATTTT
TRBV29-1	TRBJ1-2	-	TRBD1	CSVDGGETGNYGYTF	TGCAGCGTTGACGGGGGGGAGACAGGGAACTATGGCTACACCTTC
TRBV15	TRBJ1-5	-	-	CATSRDSRGGQPQHF	TGTGCCACCAGCAGAGATTCAAGGGGCGGTCAGCCCCAGCATTTT
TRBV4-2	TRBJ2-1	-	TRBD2	CASSPSGRGGYNEQFF	TGTGCCAGCAGCCCTAGCGGGAGGGGGGGCTACAATGAGCAGTTCTTC
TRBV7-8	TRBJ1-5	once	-	CASSLKGPNQPQHF	TGTGCCAGCAGCTTAAAGGGACCAAATCAGCCCCAGCATTTT
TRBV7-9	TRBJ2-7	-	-	CASSAQGISYEQYF	TGTGCCAGCAGCGCCCAGGGGATTAGTTACGAGCAGTACTTC
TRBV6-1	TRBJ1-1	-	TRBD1	CASSLDRGSTEAFF	TGTGCCAGCAGCCTGGACAGGGGGAGTACTGAAGCTTTCTTT
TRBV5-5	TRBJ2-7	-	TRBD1	CASSVDPGTGLDEQYF	TGTGCCAGCAGCGTAGACCCCGGGACAGGGTTAGACGAGCAGTACTTC
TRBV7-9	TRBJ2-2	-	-	CASSLTSGNGELFF	TGTGCCAGCAGCTTAACTTCAGGGAACGGGGAGCTGTTTTTT
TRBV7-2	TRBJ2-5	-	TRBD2	CASSFLAGGPWETQYF	TGTGCCAGCAGCTTCCTAGCGGGAGGGCCATGGGAGACCCAGTACTTC
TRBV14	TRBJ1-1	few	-	CASSQEVRGEAFF	TGTGCCAGCAGCCAAGAGGTGCGCGGGGAAGCTTTCTTT
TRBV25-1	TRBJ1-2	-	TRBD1	CASRPPGQLPANYGYTF	TGTGCCAGCAGGCCCCCGGGACAGCTCCCAGCTAACTATGGCTACACCTTC
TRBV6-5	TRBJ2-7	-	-	CASSYTAGSYEQYF	TGTGCCAGCAGTTACACGGCAGGGTCTTACGAGCAGTACTTC
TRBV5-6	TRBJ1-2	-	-	CASSDGYYGYTF	TGTGCCAGCAGCGATGGATACTATGGCTACACCTTC
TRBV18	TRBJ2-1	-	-	CASSLTGTSSYNEQFF	TGTGCCAGCTCACTAACAGGGACCAGCTCCTACAATGAGCAGTTCTTC
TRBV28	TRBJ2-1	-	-	CASSPTSGYNEQFF	TGTGCCAGCAGTCCGACCTCGGGTTACAATGAGCAGTTCTTC